A selection of T cell receptor beta chains follows, all from one sample in a study of blood T cells in healthy people across ages. In TCRdb, the 5' RACE reads were re-called with MiXCR into one record per CDR3 protein. This sample has about 1.1 million distinct CDR3 sequences, with roughly two fifths found just once. Sample: blood. Every receptor here comes from a man between 18 and 29 years old in good health. Each CDR3 is given with its conserved first and last residue. D genes are given only for firm matches. Where a row states a size, it is once, few, many or the class of an expanded clone; other rows omit it.

size	D	V	J	DNA	CDR3
-	-	TRBV24-1	TRBJ2-1	TGTGCCACCAGTGCCTCAGGCGGTCAGCAGTTCTTC	CATSASGGQQFF
once	-	TRBV2	TRBJ1-2	TGTGCCAGCCCCCGGGCCACAGCCGACGGCTACACCTTC	CASPRATADGYTF
few	TRBD1	TRBV6-6	TRBJ2-3	TGTGCCAGCAGTTACGCGACAGGGTCGGATACGCAGTATTTT	CASSYATGSDTQYF
few	TRBD2	TRBV6-2/TRBV6-3	TRBJ2-1	TGTGCTAGCAGGCCCCTAGCAGCGGGGGCTGGAGAGCAGTTCTTC	CASRPLAAGAGEQFF
-	TRBD2	TRBV4-3	TRBJ2-1	TGCGCCAGCAGCCAAGATCTAAGCGGGGGGGCGGTAAATGAGCAGTTCTTC	CASSQDLSGGAVNEQFF
-	TRBD1	TRBV19	TRBJ2-3	TGTGCCAGTAGTATAGCACAGGGGGTCACAGATACGCAGTATTTT	CASSIAQGVTDTQYF
-	-	TRBV6-1	TRBJ2-4	TGTGCCAGCAGTCCCTTGGGAGGCGGGACACCCTACAATGAGCAGTACTTC	CASSPLGGGTPYNEQYF
-	-	TRBV20-1	TRBJ1-1	TGCAGTGCCAGTCAGGGGAACACTGAAGCTTTCTTT	CSASQGNTEAFF
-	-	TRBV6-1	TRBJ1-3	TGTGCCAGCAGTGAAGGTGCAGGGTGGGGAAACACCATATATTTT	CASSEGAGWGNTIYF
-	-	TRBV7-2	TRBJ2-7	TGTGCCAGCAGCTTAGACGGGGTTCGGGCCTACGAGCAGTACTTC	CASSLDGVRAYEQYF
few	TRBD1	TRBV24-1	TRBJ1-5	TGTGCCACCAGTGACCTGGACAGGGCATACCCCCAGCATTTT	CATSDLDRAYPQHF
-	-	TRBV2	TRBJ2-1	TGTGCCAGGGGGATTGCCGGGGCCTACAATGAGCAGTTCTTC	CARGIAGAYNEQFF
-	-	TRBV28	TRBJ2-7	TGTGCCAGCGTCGTTTCACCAACCTACGAGCAGTACTTC	CASVVSPTYEQYF
few	-	TRBV20-1	TRBJ2-3	TGCAGTGCCCCAGGGACCGGCCAAGATACGCAGTATTTT	CSAPGTGQDTQYF
-	-	TRBV7-3	TRBJ1-1	TGTGCCAGCAGCTTATATCCAGTGGACACTGAAGCTTTCTTT	CASSLYPVDTEAFF
-	-	TRBV12-3/TRBV12-4	TRBJ1-3	TGTGCCAGCAGTTCTCCAAGGGACGGAAACACCATATATTTT	CASSSPRDGNTIYF
many	-	TRBV25-1	TRBJ1-4	TGTGCCAGCAGTCACCCGCTCACAGGGTATAAACTGTTTTTT	CASSHPLTGYKLFF
-	-	TRBV29-1	TRBJ1-2	TGCAGCGTTGAGGCGGGGGCGTCGCTCTATGATGGCTACACCTTC	CSVEAGASLYDGYTF
-	-	TRBV29-1	TRBJ1-2	TGCAGCGTTGCTGCCCGTTACTATGGCTACACCTTC	CSVAARYYGYTF
-	TRBD2	TRBV2	TRBJ2-7	TGTGCCAGCAGTGAAGGGACTAGCGGGGGGTACGAGCAGTACTTC	CASSEGTSGGYEQYF
-	-	TRBV6-6	TRBJ1-5	TGTGCCAGCAACTCGGGGTTTGCTAATCAGCCCCAGCATTTT	CASNSGFANQPQHF
-	-	TRBV7-9	TRBJ2-2	TGTGCCAGCACCTCAAGGGACCTCGGGGAGCTGTTTTTT	CASTSRDLGELFF
-	-	TRBV7-2	TRBJ1-5	TGTGCCAGCAGAGAAAAAGGTCAGCCCCAGCATTTT	CASREKGQPQHF
many	-	TRBV20-1	TRBJ1-2	TGCAGTGCTAGGGGGGGACCTAACTATGGCTACACCTTC	CSARGGPNYGYTF
-	-	TRBV7-9	TRBJ2-1	TGTGCCAGCAGCTCGGTTGGGACACCCTACAATGAGCAGTTCTTC	CASSSVGTPYNEQFF
once	TRBD2	TRBV10-3	TRBJ2-5	TGTGCCATCAGTGATTCTAGCGGGGGAGGAGAGACCCGGTACTTC	CAISDSSGGGETRYF
-	-	TRBV5-1	TRBJ2-7	TGCGCCAGCAGACAAAGGGACATATTATCCTACGAGCAGTACTTC	CASRQRDILSYEQYF
few	-	TRBV10-3	TRBJ1-1	TGTGCCATCAGTGAAAGCCGGAGTACTGGGACTGAAGCTTTCTTT	CAISESRSTGTEAFF
-	TRBD2	TRBV10-3	TRBJ2-1	TGTGCCATCACTACAAGCGGGGGGGCCTCGAATGAGCAGTTCTTC	CAITTSGGASNEQFF
-	-	TRBV20-1	TRBJ2-3	TGCAGTGCTGGAGCCGGGACAGATACGCAGTATTTT	CSAGAGTDTQYF
once	-	TRBV4-1	TRBJ2-3	TGCGCCAGCAGCCCCGATGTAACTATGGGAGATACGCAGTATTTT	CASSPDVTMGDTQYF
-	TRBD1	TRBV5-6	TRBJ2-2	TGTGCCAGCAGCTGGAGGACAGGAACCACCGGGGAGCTGTTTTTT	CASSWRTGTTGELFF
-	-	TRBV4-1	TRBJ1-1	TGCGCCAGCAGCCCAGGGCGCGAGGTTCACACTGAAGCTTTCTTT	CASSPGREVHTEAFF
once	-	TRBV3-1	TRBJ1-4	TGTGCCAGCAGCCCCCGCAGGACCAGCCCTAACGTAAAACTGTTTTTT	CASSPRRTSPNVKLFF
-	-	TRBV20-1	TRBJ2-1	TGCAGTGCTAGGGCAGGGAGCTCTCCCCTCGAGCAGTTCTTC	CSARAGSSPLEQFF
-	TRBD1	TRBV4-3	TRBJ1-1	TGCGCCAGCAGCCACCGGGACAGGGGAGACACTGAAGCTTTCTTT	CASSHRDRGDTEAFF